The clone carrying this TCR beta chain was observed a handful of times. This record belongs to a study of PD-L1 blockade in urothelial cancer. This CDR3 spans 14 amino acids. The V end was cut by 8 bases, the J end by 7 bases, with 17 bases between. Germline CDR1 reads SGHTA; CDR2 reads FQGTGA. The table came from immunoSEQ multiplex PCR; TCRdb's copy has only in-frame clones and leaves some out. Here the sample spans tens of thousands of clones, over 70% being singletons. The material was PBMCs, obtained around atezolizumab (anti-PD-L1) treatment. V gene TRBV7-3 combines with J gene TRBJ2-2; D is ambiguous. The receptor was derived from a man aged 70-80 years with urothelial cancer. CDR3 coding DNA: TGTGCCAGCCCTCCCGAAGGAGCCCGCGGGGAGCTGTTTTTT. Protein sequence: CASPPEGARGELFF. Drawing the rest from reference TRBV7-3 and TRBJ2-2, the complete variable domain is GAGVSQTPSNKVTEKGKYVELRCDPISGHTALYWYRQSLGQGPEFLIYFQGTGAADDSGLPNDRFFAVRPEGSVSTLKIQRTERGDSAVYLCASPPEGARGELFFGEGSRLTVL.